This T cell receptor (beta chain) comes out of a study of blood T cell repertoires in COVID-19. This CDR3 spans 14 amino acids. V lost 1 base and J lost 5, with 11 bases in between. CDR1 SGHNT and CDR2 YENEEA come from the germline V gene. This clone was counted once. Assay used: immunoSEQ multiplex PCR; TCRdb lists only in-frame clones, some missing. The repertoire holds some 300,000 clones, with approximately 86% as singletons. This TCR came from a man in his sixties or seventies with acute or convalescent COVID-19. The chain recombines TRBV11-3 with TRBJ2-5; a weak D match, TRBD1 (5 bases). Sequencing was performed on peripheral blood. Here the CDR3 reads CASSLGGDGETQYF. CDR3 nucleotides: TGTGCCAGCAGCTTAGGGGGCGATGGGGAGACCCAGTACTTC. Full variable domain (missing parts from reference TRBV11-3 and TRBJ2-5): EAGVVQSPRYKIIEKKQPVAFWCNPISGHNTLYWYLQNLGQGPELLIRYENEEAVDDSQLPKDRFSAERLKGVDSTLKIQPAELGDSAVYLCASSLGGDGETQYFGPGTRLLVL.